The 29 T cell receptor beta chains below all came from one sample that was sequenced in a study of blood T cells in healthy people across ages. The second PCR ran about 6 to 12 cycles with a sample-barcoded 5' primer and J-beta primers. From the 5' RACE reads, TCRdb called clonotypes with MiXCR, one entry per CDR3 protein. This table holds some 640,000 distinct CDR3 sequences, about 30% found once. Material for sequencing was blood. The source of these receptors is a woman of 80 years or more in good health.

The table lists this clonotype with many counts. This chain connects TRBV5-6 to TRBJ2-7, with TRBD1 matching 12 bases. The germline V gene encodes CDR1 SGHDT and CDR2 YYEEEE. Losses at the gene ends were 5 bases for V and 5 bases for J; bases not matched to a gene: 8. The CDR3 runs 15 residues. The CDR3 protein is CASRPGTGGRNEQYF. The DNA for the CDR3 is TGTGCCAGCAGGCCTGGGACAGGGGGCCGGAACGAGCAGTACTTC.

There are a few counts of this clonotype. An end of the junction does not agree with germline; a read error may underlie this. The V gene is TRBV7-7, the J gene TRBJ2-2; the match to TRBD1 covers 9 bases. CDR1 SSHAT and CDR2 FNYEAQ come from the germline V gene (reference sequence). The CDR3 totals 14 residues. This CDR3 reads CASSRDRVAGELFF. The CDR3 DNA is TGTGCTAGCAGCCGGGACAGGGTCGCCGGGGAGCTGTTTTTT.

In this sample, this clonotype turned up once. V gene TRBV4-2 combines with J gene TRBJ2-1; D is possibly TRBD2 (5 bases). This CDR3 region has 13 residues. CDR1 and CDR2 (germline): LGHNA, YNFKEQ. The V end lost 6 bases, the J end lost 6 bases, and 12 bases lay between the germline ends. CDR3: CASRGEGSNEQFF. CDR3 nucleotide sequence: TGTGCCAGCAGGGGCGAGGGTAGCAATGAGCAGTTCTTC.

In the case of this clonotype: A read error is possible here, since a much larger clone lies one base away. The chain recombines TRBV3-1 with TRBJ2-1; the D gene is possibly TRBD2 (6 bases). The CDR3 length is 16 residues. CDR1 LGHDT and CDR2 YNNKEL come from the germline V gene (reference sequence). The V and J ends lost 1 base and 13 bases respectively, with 23 bases between them. Here the CDR3 reads CASSQGPTGPGETQFF. CDR3 bases: TGTGCCAGCAGCCAAGGTCCGACGGGACCGGGGGAGACCCAGTTCTTC.

This chain connects TRBV20-1 to TRBJ2-3; 12 positions agree with TRBD2. The CDR3 extends over 18 amino acids. Losses at the gene ends were 6 bases for V and 2 bases for J; bases not matched to a gene: 15. Germline assignment: CDR1 DFQATT and CDR2 SNEGSKA (reference sequence). This chain's CDR3 is CSASGLAGGPSHTDTQYF. CDR3 DNA: TGCAGTGCCAGCGGTCTAGCGGGGGGGCCGAGCCACACAGATACGCAGTATTTT.

A remark on this clonotype: It may be a read error: a sequence one base away is much more abundant. The rearrangement links TRBV6-5 to TRBJ2-1, with a possible D match to TRBD2 (6 bases). The CDR3 loop spans 14 amino acids. The germline gives CDR1 MNHEY, CDR2 SVGAGI. The V gene lost 6 bases and the J gene lost 13 bases, with 22 bases spanning the gap. CDR3 protein: CASREGRGSGTQFF. The CDR3 DNA is TGTGCCAGCAGAGAGGGACGGGGGTCCGGGACCCAGTTCTTC.

The chain employs TRBV27 and TRBJ1-5; 8 bases match TRBD1. CDR1 is MNHEY, CDR2 SMNVEV, per germline (reference sequence). Trimming removed 5 bases from V and 4 bases from J; junction bases left unmatched: 10. This CDR3 is 16 amino acids long. The DNA for the CDR3 is TGTGCCAGCAGTCCCCGACAGGGGTTGGGAAATCAGCCCCAGCATTTT. Its translation: CASSPRQGLGNQPQHF.

This clonotype was counted ten times or more. J is TRBJ2-1 and V is TRBV7-3; 7 nucleotides line up with TRBD1. The CDR3 sequence is 14 residues long. J lost 4 bases, V lost 6 bases, and 6 bases had no gene match. The V gene's germline CDR1 is SGHTA and CDR2 FQGTGA. The DNA for the CDR3 is TGTGCCAGCAGTTCAGGGGGACCTTACAATGAGCAGTTCTTC. Amino acid sequence: CASSSGGPYNEQFF.

This clonotype was found many times. DNA of the CDR3: TGTGCCAGCAGGACAACAGGGGGCGGAATGGGTGGCTACACCTTC. Its translation: CASRTTGGGMGGYTF. This chain links TRBV27 with TRBJ1-2, with TRBD1 matching over 9 bases. The CDR3 has 15 residues. In germline, CDR1 is MNHEY, CDR2 SMNVEV (reference sequence). J lost 7 bases, V lost 6 bases, and 12 bases had no gene match.

Note on this clonotype: Since the CDR3 does not end with the conserved phenylalanine or tryptophan, this likely comes from a read error. The V gene is TRBV7-2, the J gene TRBJ2-6; D is undetermined. The germline gives CDR1 SGHTA, CDR2 FQGNSA. The CDR3 totals 14 residues. The V and J ends lost 8 bases and 0 bases respectively, with 8 bases between them. The CDR3 reads CASSRSSGANVLTV. CDR3 nucleotides: TGTGCCAGCTCCCGAAGCTCTGGGGCCAACGTCCTGACTGTC.

The sample holds a few counts of this clonotype. The chain links TRBV7-9 to TRBJ2-1, with TRBD2 identical over 11 bases. J was trimmed by 3 bases and V by 5 bases; bases with no gene match: 6. The CDR3 length is 16 residues. Germline values: CDR1 SEHNR, CDR2 FQNEAQ (reference sequence). DNA of the CDR3: TGTGCCAGCAGCCCCATAGCGGGGGGGATCTACAATGAGCAGTTCTTC. Its protein is CASSPIAGGIYNEQFF.

This clonotype has more than one count but fewer than ten. The rearrangement links TRBV29-1 to TRBJ1-1, with D uncertain. CDR3 size: 12 residues. Trimming shortened V by 6 bases and J by 1 base, and 9 bases separated the two germline ends. The germline V gene has CDR1 SQVTM and CDR2 ANQGSEA. The CDR3 protein is CSVTDGNTEAFF. DNA for the CDR3: TGCAGCGTGACGGACGGGAACACTGAAGCTTTCTTT.

This clonotype was found many times. The chain recombines TRBV20-1 with TRBJ2-3; D call uncertain. V shed 3 bases and J shed 6 bases, with 7 bases lying between them. This CDR3 region has 11 residues. Per the germline V gene, CDR1 is DFQATT and CDR2 is SNEGSKA (reference sequence). The CDR3 nucleotides are TGCAGTGCTAGTTCAGCTGATACGCAGTATTTT. It is translated as CSASSADTQYF.

Worth noting for this clonotype: A read error may account for a junction end that differs from germline. The rearrangement uses TRBV29-1 and TRBJ1-1; the D gene is possibly TRBD1 (6 bases). Germline V gives CDR1 SQVTM, CDR2 ANQGSEA. This CDR3 has 13 amino acids. In DNA, the CDR3 is TGCAGCGTGGATCGAACAGGGTACACTGAAGTTTTCTTT. Its protein product is CSVDRTGYTEVFF.

This clonotype was observed at least ten times. The chain recombines TRBV18 with TRBJ2-1; maybe TRBD2 (6 bases). The CDR3 totals 19 residues. In germline, CDR1 is KGHSH, CDR2 LQKENI. Deletions cut 1 base from V and 0 bases from J, with 19 bases between. The CDR3 coding sequence is TGTGCCAGCTCACCACTCCCAGCGGGCGGACAAAGCTCCTACAATGAGCAGTTCTTC. It encodes CASSPLPAGGQSSYNEQFF.

This chain joins TRBV30 and TRBJ1-4, with D possibly TRBD1 on 6 matching bases. CDR1 is GTSNPN and CDR2 is SVGIG in the germline V gene (reference sequence). This CDR3 has 14 residues. Deletions cut 4 bases from V and 5 bases from J, with 14 bases between. The CDR3 DNA sequence: TGTGCCTGGACCCTCGGTCAGGGGAATGAAAAACTGTTTTTT. It encodes CAWTLGQGNEKLFF.

There are a few counts of this clonotype. A far larger clone lies a single base away; this is likely a read error. V is TRBV29-1 and J is TRBJ1-2; D unresolved. Germline values: CDR1 SQVTM, CDR2 ANQGSEA. The CDR3 runs to 12 residues. The CDR3 region has the DNA TGCAGCGGTGAAAAGGGCAACTATGGCTACACCTTC. Its protein is CSGEKGNYGYTF. The entire variable domain, with the rest obtained from reference TRBV29-1 and TRBJ1-2, is as follows: SAVISQKPSRDICQRGTSLTIQCQVDSQVTMMFWYRQQPGQSLTLIATANQGSEATYESGFVIDKFPISRPNLTFSTLTVSNMSPEDSSIYLCSGEKGNYGYTFGSGTRLTVV.

The table lists this clonotype with a count of one. The gene calls are TRBV20-1 and TRBJ2-1; a weak D match, TRBD2 (5 bases). CDR3 size: 12 residues. Per the germline V gene, CDR1 is DFQATT and CDR2 is SNEGSKA (reference sequence). V dropped 4 bases and J dropped 5 bases, with 9 bases sitting between them. Written as DNA, the CDR3 is TGCAGTGCTAAGGCGGGCAACAATGAGCAGTTCTTC. Translated: CSAKAGNNEQFF.

This clonotype has a count of ten or more. The chain couples TRBV20-1 to TRBJ2-5; tentatively, D is TRBD2 (6 bases). Germline loops: CDR1 DFQATT, CDR2 SNEGSKA (reference sequence). Between the trimmed V and J ends, which lost 3 bases and 3 bases, there was a span of 14 bases. The CDR3 sequence is 14 residues long. CDR3 sequence (DNA): TGCAGTGCTAGGCAAGGGACTTTCAAAGAGACCCAGTACTTC. It yields the protein CSARQGTFKETQYF.

The rearrangement joins TRBV20-1 to TRBJ1-1; D is unclear. Germline values: CDR1 DFQATT, CDR2 SNEGSKA (reference sequence). The CDR3 is made up of 14 amino acids. With 6 bases removed from V and 0 bases from J, the gap between germline ends came to 14 bases. The CDR3 coding sequence is TGCAGTGCAGAACCCCGGGTAATGAACACTGAAGCTTTCTTT. This gives the protein CSAEPRVMNTEAFF.

This chain joins TRBV5-1 and TRBJ2-1; 12 positions match TRBD1. The J call could be wrong; TRBJ2-7 is a better fit for the DNA end. The CDR3 totals 15 residues. Germline V gene lookup returns CDR1 SGHRS and CDR2 YFSETQ. CDR3 sequence (DNA): TGCGCCAGCAGCTTTGACGGGACAGGGGGCGCTGAGCAGTACTTC. Encoded protein: CASSFDGTGGAEQYF.

This clonotype was seen more than once but under ten times. The chain recombines TRBV28 with TRBJ2-7; 7 positions match TRBD1. J was trimmed by 1 base and V by 2 bases; bases with no gene match: 5. Germline V gene data show CDR1 as MDHEN and CDR2 as SYDVKM. The CDR3 is 15 amino acids. This CDR3 is CASSLVGQKSYEQYF. The CDR3 nucleotides read TGTGCCAGCAGTTTAGTGGGACAGAAATCCTACGAGCAGTACTTC.

This clonotype has ten or more counts. The chain carries TRBV12-3 or TRBV12-4 and TRBJ2-3; 8 positions match TRBD1. The CDR3 has 16 amino acids. The V gene end was trimmed by 4 bases and the J gene end by 2 bases; junction bases not matched to a gene: 8. The CDR3 here is CASSSTDRGITDTQYF. The CDR3 nucleotides are TGTGCCAGCAGTTCAACTGACAGGGGAATCACAGATACGCAGTATTTT.

On this clonotype: A much larger clonotype is one base distant, so this may be a read error. The V call is TRBV6-5, the J call TRBJ2-5; the match to TRBD1 covers 10 bases. The CDR3 runs 15 residues. Germline loops: CDR1 MNHEY, CDR2 SVGAGI. The ends lost 5 bases at V and 11 bases at J; junction bases unmatched: 14. The CDR3 region has the DNA TGTGCCAGCAGTCGGGACAGGGGAACCTACAATGAGCAGTACTTC. This gives the protein CASSRDRGTYNEQYF.

This clonotype was found a few times. Just one base apart from a much larger clone, this may be a read error. This chain joins TRBV3-1 and TRBJ2-5; 15 bases line up with TRBD2. The J call may be wrong; the DNA end is better matched by TRBJ2-1. The CDR3 has 14 residues. CDR1 is LGHDT and CDR2 is YNNKEL in the germline V gene (reference sequence). The CDR3 nucleotides are TGTGCCAGCAGGGGACTAGCGGGGGGCGAGACCCAGTTCTTC. It is translated as CASRGLAGGETQFF.

This clonotype was detected only a few times. CDR3 residues: CASTIGSVDTEAFF. Here the CDR3 DNA reads TGTGCCAGCACCATCGGATCAGTGGACACTGAAGCTTTCTTT. The V call is TRBV6-1, the J call TRBJ1-1; D remains unclear. Trimming took 7 bases from V and 3 from J, leaving 15 bases between them. Germline V lookup: CDR1 MNHNS, CDR2 SASEGT. This CDR3 region has 14 residues.

Many counts were recorded for this clonotype. In nucleotides, the CDR3 is TGTGCCAGCAGCCCCGGGTTAACAGCCAAAAACATTCAGTACTTC. Translation: CASSPGLTAKNIQYF. V is TRBV9 and J is TRBJ2-4, with D unresolved. Trimming removed 4 bases at V and 0 bases at J, with 11 bases between. This CDR3 is 15 amino acids long. Germline V gene lookup returns CDR1 SGDLS and CDR2 YYNGEE.

Many counts were recorded for this clonotype. The chain recombines TRBV29-1 with TRBJ1-1, with TRBD1 matching 11 bases. The germline gives CDR1 SQVTM, CDR2 ANQGSEA. Unmatched junction bases numbered 8, after V lost 7 bases and J lost 4 bases. This CDR3 has 14 residues. The CDR3, as DNA: TGCAGCGGCGGGACAGGGGGTTACGGCACTGAAGCTTTCTTT. Protein sequence: CSGGTGGYGTEAFF.

This clonotype was recorded at least ten times. The V and J genes are TRBV2 and TRBJ1-5, with D unclear. V was pared by 1 base and J by 2 bases, with 9 bases between. Germline V gene data show CDR1 as SNHLY and CDR2 as FYNNEI. There are 15 residues in the CDR3. CDR3 in DNA: TGTGCCAGCAGTGAAGACGGGTTCGGCAATCAGCCCCAGCATTTT. Translation gives CASSEDGFGNQPQHF.